What follows are 14 T cell receptor beta chains derived from one specimen sequenced in a study of CD4+ T cells in melanoma. The data were produced by immunoSEQ multiplex PCR, yet TCRdb's version contains in-frame clones alone and is incomplete. The sample comprises roughly 9,600 clones, roughly 70% of which are singletons, and roughly 24% rests with the top ten. Sequenced sample: cells from a culture (not recorded whether cultured in vitro). The receptors derive from a human donor with melanoma.

The chain joins TRBV30 to TRBJ2-3; a weak D match, TRBD1 (5 bases). The V gene lost 4 bases and the J gene lost 4 bases, with 15 bases spanning the gap. The CDR3 totals 14 residues. The germline V gene has CDR1 GTSNPN and CDR2 SVGIG (reference sequence). CDR3 DNA: TGTGCCTGGAAGGGCCAGGGATCAGCAGATACGCAGTATTTT. Its translation is CAWKGQGSADTQYF.

The V and J genes are TRBV21-1 and TRBJ1-1. TRBV21-1 is listed as a pseudogene. CDR3 length: 13 amino acids. The CDR3 loop is CARRRSGNTEAFF. The CDR3 nucleotides are TGTGCCCGCAGACGTAGTGGAAACACTGAAGCTTTCTTT.

This chain connects TRBV5-4 to TRBJ2-2, with 10 positions matching TRBD2. V lost 4 bases to trimming and J lost 1 base; unmatched junction nucleotides: 4. The CDR3 length is 16 residues. Germline V gene data show CDR1 as SGHNT and CDR2 as YYREEE (reference sequence). Written as DNA, the CDR3 is TGTGCCAGCAGCCGAAGGACTAGCGGGAACACCGGGGAGCTGTTTTTT. This gives the protein CASSRRTSGNTGELFF.

The rearrangement joins TRBV7-2 to TRBJ2-7; a weak D match, TRBD1 (6 bases). V lost 5 bases and J 7 bases, leaving 18 bases between the germline ends. Per germline, CDR1 SGHTA and CDR2 FQGNSA. The CDR3 is made up of 14 amino acids. DNA for the CDR3: TGTGCCAGCAGCCCTCAGGGGTATCTCCCAGAGCAGTACTTC. This codes for CASSPQGYLPEQYF. The full variable domain, with the rest looked up from reference TRBV7-2 and TRBJ2-7, is GAGVSQSPSNKVTEKGKDVELRCDPISGHTALYWYRQSLGQGLEFLIYFQGNSAPDKSGLPSDRFSAERTGGSVSTLTIQRTQQEDSAVYLCASSPQGYLPEQYFGPGTRLTVT.

The chain couples TRBV12-3 or TRBV12-4 to TRBJ1-2, with D perhaps matching TRBD1 (5 bases). With 6 bases removed from V and 8 bases from J, the gap between germline ends came to 16 bases. CDR3 length: 13 residues. In DNA form, the CDR3 reads TGTGCCAGCAGCCTGGGGGGGTGGATAGGCTACACCTTC. It is translated as CASSLGGWIGYTF.

The chain joins TRBV29-1 to TRBJ1-2; maybe TRBD1 (5 bases). CDR1 is SQVTM, CDR2 ANQGSEA, per germline. The CDR3 has 14 residues. V lost 6 bases to trimming and J lost 3 bases, with 17 bases between them. CDR3 amino acids: CSVYASGKDYGYTF. CDR3 in DNA: TGCAGCGTATACGCTTCAGGGAAAGACTATGGCTACACCTTC.

This clone was observed a single time. V gene TRBV6-5 combines with J gene TRBJ1-2; tentatively, D is TRBD1 (5 bases). This CDR3 spans 14 amino acids. Germline V lookup: CDR1 MNHEY, CDR2 SVGAGI. Trimming stripped 4 bases from V and 3 bases from J, with 12 bases between. In nucleotides, the CDR3 is TGTGCCAGCAGTTTGACAGACCGAGACTATGGCTACACCTTC. This sequence encodes CASSLTDRDYGYTF.

J is TRBJ1-6 and V is TRBV27, with 7 bases fitting TRBD1. Germline V gives CDR1 MNHEY, CDR2 SMNVEV (reference sequence). V shed 5 bases and J 4 bases; nucleotides not matched to a gene: 11. The CDR3 covers 17 residues. CDR3 sequence: CASSALLRGLYNSPLHF. The DNA for the CDR3 is TGTGCCAGCAGTGCCCTCCTTAGGGGGCTGTATAATTCACCCCTCCACTTT.

This chain links TRBV19 with TRBJ2-7; no clear D gene. CDR1 is LNHDA, CDR2 SQIVND, per germline (reference sequence). The CDR3 sequence is 14 residues long. Trimming pared 3 bases from V and 3 bases from J, leaving 12 bases between. The CDR3 sequence: CASSMGHLDYEQYF. The CDR3 nucleotides are TGTGCCAGTAGTATGGGCCATTTGGACTACGAGCAGTACTTC. Together with reference TRBV19 and TRBJ2-7, the CDR3 gives the full variable domain: DGGITQSPKYLFRKEGQNVTLSCEQNLNHDAMYWYRQDPGQGLRLIYYSQIVNDFQKGDIAEGYSVSREKKESFPLTVTSAQKNPTAFYLCASSMGHLDYEQYFGPGTRLTVT.

CDR3 nucleotides: TGTGCCAGCAGCTTCGGACTGCCGTGGGGAGATACGCAGTATTTT. Its protein is CASSFGLPWGDTQYF. The chain carries TRBV11-3 and TRBJ2-3, with a weak D call TRBD2 (5 bases). V was cut by 3 bases and J by 5 bases, with 15 bases left in between. The CDR3 has 15 amino acids. Germline CDR1 is SGHNT and CDR2 is YENEEA.

This clone is labeled medium-sized. The chain has TRBV6-6 and TRBJ2-1; tentatively, D is TRBD1 or TRBD2 (5 bases each). The CDR3 loop spans 12 amino acids. The V gene's germline CDR1 is MNHNY and CDR2 SVGAGI (reference sequence). The germline V and J ends were trimmed by 6 bases and 10 bases, with 13 bases remaining between them. CDR3 nucleotide sequence: TGTGCCAGCAGCCCCGGGGACCGCGAGCAGTTCTTC. Its protein product is CASSPGDREQFF.

This CDR3 reads CASSLRGYEQYF. The CDR3 nucleotides are TGTGCCAGCAGTTTGAGGGGCTACGAGCAGTACTTC. The V gene is TRBV27, the J gene TRBJ2-7; D might be TRBD1 or TRBD2, each matching 5 bases. V was shortened by 3 bases and J by 3 bases, with 6 bases between the two germline ends. In germline, CDR1 is MNHEY, CDR2 SMNVEV (reference sequence). This CDR3 comprises 12 residues.

This chain connects TRBV18 to TRBJ2-5; 9 bases agree with TRBD2. CDR3 length: 14 amino acids. Trimming removed 1 base from V and 4 bases from J; junction bases left unmatched: 1. Germline CDR1 and CDR2: KGHSH and LQKENI. In DNA, the CDR3 is TGTGCCAGCTCACCACTTAGCGGGGGAGAGACCCAGTACTTC. It specifies CASSPLSGGETQYF. The variable domain in full, with the rest retrieved from reference TRBV18 and TRBJ2-5, is NAGVMQNPRHLVRRRGQEARLRCSPMKGHSHVYWYRQLPEEGLKFMVYLQKENIIDESGMPKERFSAEFPKEGPSILRIQQVVRGDSAAYFCASSPLSGGETQYFGPGTRLLVL.

The chain employs TRBV5-1 and TRBJ1-1; D uncertain. V lost 4 bases to trimming and J lost 3 bases, with 13 bases between them. The CDR3 length is 14 residues. Germline V CDR1 and CDR2: SGHRS, YFSETQ. The CDR3 region is CASSPQADYTEAFF. CDR3 sequence (DNA): TGCGCCAGCAGCCCGCAGGCCGATTACACTGAAGCTTTCTTT.